These T cell receptor beta chains were read from a single sample in a study of blood T cell repertoires in COVID-19. Here immunoSEQ multiplex PCR was the method, and the copy in TCRdb shows in-frame clones only, minus some. The sample lists approximately 97,000 clones, approximately 90% occurring once. Sequencing was done on a sample of peripheral blood. The receptors stem from a man aged 55 to 69 with acute or convalescent COVID-19. Each CDR3 is given with its conserved first and last residue. A D gene is named only where the DNA matches it firmly. A clone size is listed for some rows: how often the clone was seen (once, few, many), or a class if it is expanded.

v_call: TRBV6-5
d_call: NA
clone_size: NA
j_call: TRBJ1-5
cdr3_length: 15
cdr3_nt: TGTGCCAGCAGCCCACAGGGCTATAGCAATCAGCCCCAGCATTTT
cdr3_aa: CASSPQGYSNQPQHF

v_call: TRBV14
d_call: TRBD1
clone_size: NA
j_call: TRBJ2-7
cdr3_length: 15
cdr3_nt: TGTGCCAGCAGCCCTGGACAGGGTGTTTTCTACGAGCAGTACTTC
cdr3_aa: CASSPGQGVFYEQYF

v_call: TRBV27
d_call: TRBD1
clone_size: NA
j_call: TRBJ1-4
cdr3_length: 20
cdr3_nt: TGTGCCAGCAGTTTAGGGCGGGCTCGGGACAGGGGGTGGACTAATGAAAAACTGTTTTTT
cdr3_aa: CASSLGRARDRGWTNEKLFF

v_call: TRBV5-4
d_call: NA
clone_size: NA
j_call: TRBJ1-1
cdr3_length: 14
cdr3_nt: TGTGCCAGCAGCCCCTGGGGGGGTAGGACTGAAGCTTTCTTT
cdr3_aa: CASSPWGGRTEAFF

v_call: TRBV29-1
d_call: NA
clone_size: NA
j_call: TRBJ1-2
cdr3_length: 14
cdr3_nt: TGCAGCGTTGACGCGGGACGAGGGGACTATGGCTACACCTTC
cdr3_aa: CSVDAGRGDYGYTF

v_call: TRBV11-2
d_call: TRBD1
clone_size: NA
j_call: TRBJ1-1
cdr3_length: 15
cdr3_nt: TGTGCCAGCAGCTGGGGGACAGGGGAGAACACTGAAGCTTTCTTT
cdr3_aa: CASSWGTGENTEAFF

v_call: TRBV10-3
d_call: NA
clone_size: NA
j_call: TRBJ2-7
cdr3_length: 14
cdr3_nt: TGTGCCATCAGTGGGGGGCAGGGCGAGTACGAGCAGTACTTC
cdr3_aa: CAISGGQGEYEQYF

v_call: TRBV10-3
d_call: TRBD2
clone_size: NA
j_call: TRBJ2-7
cdr3_length: 14
cdr3_nt: TGTGCCACCAGCCTGGGCGGGGGCTCCTACGAGCAGTACTTC
cdr3_aa: CATSLGGGSYEQYF

v_call: TRBV5-1
d_call: TRBD1
clone_size: NA
j_call: TRBJ2-5
cdr3_length: 14
cdr3_nt: TGCGCCACCGCGACCGGGACAGGTCAAGAGACCCAGTACTTC
cdr3_aa: CATATGTGQETQYF

v_call: TRBV11-2
d_call: NA
clone_size: NA
j_call: TRBJ1-1
cdr3_length: 17
cdr3_nt: TGTGCCAGCAGCTTCAACAGGGACCCGAGTAAGAACACTGAAGCTTTCTTT
cdr3_aa: CASSFNRDPSKNTEAFF

v_call: TRBV7-9
d_call: TRBD1
clone_size: NA
j_call: TRBJ1-1
cdr3_length: 15
cdr3_nt: TGTGCCAGCAGCTCACCGGACAGGGGGGATCCTGAAGCTTTCTTT
cdr3_aa: CASSSPDRGDPEAFF

v_call: TRBV6-5
d_call: TRBD1
clone_size: NA
j_call: TRBJ1-2
cdr3_length: 14
cdr3_nt: TGTGCCAGCAGTTCCGGACAGGGGATCAGTGGCTACACCTTC
cdr3_aa: CASSSGQGISGYTF

v_call: TRBV19
d_call: NA
clone_size: NA
j_call: TRBJ1-2
cdr3_length: 13
cdr3_nt: TGTGCCAGTAGCAAGAACCCAGACTATGGCTACACCTTC
cdr3_aa: CASSKNPDYGYTF

v_call: TRBV6-5
d_call: TRBD1
clone_size: NA
j_call: TRBJ1-1
cdr3_length: 15
cdr3_nt: TGTGCCAGCAGGGGGGCCTTGACAGGGAGGACTGAAGCTTTCTTT
cdr3_aa: CASRGALTGRTEAFF

v_call: TRBV19
d_call: NA
clone_size: NA
j_call: TRBJ2-2
cdr3_length: 15
cdr3_nt: TGTGCCAGTAGTAACTTGGCAGGCGTCACCGGGGAGCTGTTTTTT
cdr3_aa: CASSNLAGVTGELFF

v_call: TRBV5-1
d_call: TRBD1
clone_size: NA
j_call: TRBJ1-1
cdr3_length: 14
cdr3_nt: TGCGCCAGCAGCTCAGGACAGGGGGCAACTGAAGCTTTCTTT
cdr3_aa: CASSSGQGATEAFF

v_call: TRBV24-1
d_call: TRBD1
clone_size: NA
j_call: TRBJ1-1
cdr3_length: 14
cdr3_nt: TGTGCCACCAGTGACGATCTGGGACAGGGTGGTGTTTTCTTT
cdr3_aa: CATSDDLGQGGVFF

v_call: TRBV29-1
d_call: NA
clone_size: NA
j_call: TRBJ2-3
cdr3_length: 12
cdr3_nt: TGCAGCGGCTCGGGTGGCGCCGATACGCAGTATTTT
cdr3_aa: CSGSGGADTQYF

v_call: TRBV7-8
d_call: TRBD2
clone_size: NA
j_call: TRBJ2-3
cdr3_length: 15
cdr3_nt: TGTGCCAGCAGCGCGACTAGCGGGGGAGGAAATACGCAGTATTTT
cdr3_aa: CASSATSGGGNTQYF

v_call: TRBV2
d_call: NA
clone_size: NA
j_call: TRBJ1-1
cdr3_length: 13
cdr3_nt: TGTGCCAGCAGTGGGGGGGGGCGGAGAGAAGCTTTCTTT
cdr3_aa: CASSGGGRREAFF

v_call: TRBV6-5
d_call: NA
clone_size: NA
j_call: TRBJ1-1
cdr3_length: 14
cdr3_nt: TGTGCCAGCAGTTCGGACAGCTTGAACACTGAAGCTTTCTTT
cdr3_aa: CASSSDSLNTEAFF

v_call: TRBV29-1
d_call: TRBD1
clone_size: NA
j_call: TRBJ1-1
cdr3_length: 13
cdr3_nt: TGCAGCGTTGGGTGGACAGGGGGCACTGAAGCTTTCTTT
cdr3_aa: CSVGWTGGTEAFF

v_call: TRBV6-5
d_call: TRBD1
clone_size: NA
j_call: TRBJ1-1
cdr3_length: 15
cdr3_nt: TGTGCCAGCAGTTACCTCAGACAGGGGGGGACTGAAGCTTTCTTT
cdr3_aa: CASSYLRQGGTEAFF

v_call: TRBV29-1
d_call: TRBD1
clone_size: NA
j_call: TRBJ1-2
cdr3_length: 14
cdr3_nt: TGCAGCGTGGTCGACAGGGGTTATCTCTATGGCTACACCTTC
cdr3_aa: CSVVDRGYLYGYTF

v_call: TRBV29-1
d_call: TRBD1
clone_size: once
j_call: TRBJ1-1
cdr3_length: 14
cdr3_nt: TGCAGCGTTGAAACACAGGGGTTGGGAACTGAAGCTTTCTTT
cdr3_aa: CSVETQGLGTEAFF

v_call: TRBV7-2
d_call: TRBD1
clone_size: NA
j_call: TRBJ1-1
cdr3_length: 15
cdr3_nt: TGTGCCAGCAGCCCAATTGGGACAGCGAACACTGAAGCTTTCTTT
cdr3_aa: CASSPIGTANTEAFF

v_call: TRBV6-5
d_call: NA
clone_size: NA
j_call: TRBJ2-3
cdr3_length: 14
cdr3_nt: TGTGCCAGCAGTTACCAAGGCGCGGGTTATACGCAGTATTTT
cdr3_aa: CASSYQGAGYTQYF

v_call: TRBV5-6
d_call: TRBD1
clone_size: few
j_call: TRBJ2-7
cdr3_length: 17
cdr3_nt: TGTGCCAGCAGCTCCACCTCCCTCGACAGGGCCACCTACGAGCAGTACTTC
cdr3_aa: CASSSTSLDRATYEQYF

v_call: TRBV27
d_call: NA
clone_size: NA
j_call: TRBJ2-5
cdr3_length: 14
cdr3_nt: TGTGCCAGCAAACAGGGTCGGCCCGCGGAGACCCAGTACTTC
cdr3_aa: CASKQGRPAETQYF

v_call: TRBV12-3/TRBV12-4
d_call: NA
clone_size: NA
j_call: TRBJ2-3
cdr3_length: 12
cdr3_nt: TGTGCCAGCAGTGACTACACAGATACGCAGTATTTT
cdr3_aa: CASSDYTDTQYF

v_call: TRBV12-3/TRBV12-4
d_call: NA
clone_size: NA
j_call: TRBJ1-1
cdr3_length: 13
cdr3_nt: TGTGCCAGCAGCCCCATCAAGAACACTGAAGCTTTCTTT
cdr3_aa: CASSPIKNTEAFF

v_call: TRBV2
d_call: NA
clone_size: once
j_call: TRBJ1-5
cdr3_length: 13
cdr3_nt: TGTGCCAGCAGTCCTTCGTTACAACAGCCCCAGCATTTT
cdr3_aa: CASSPSLQQPQHF

v_call: TRBV2
d_call: TRBD1
clone_size: NA
j_call: TRBJ1-2
cdr3_length: 14
cdr3_nt: TGTGCCAGCAGGGGGGACAGGGAGAACTATGGCTACACCTTC
cdr3_aa: CASRGDRENYGYTF

v_call: TRBV25-1
d_call: NA
clone_size: NA
j_call: TRBJ1-6
cdr3_length: 15
cdr3_nt: TGTGCCAGCAGGGCAGGGGCTATTCGAGTGTCACCCCTCCACTTT
cdr3_aa: CASRAGAIRVSPLHF

v_call: TRBV5-1
d_call: TRBD2
clone_size: NA
j_call: TRBJ2-5
cdr3_length: 16
cdr3_nt: TGCGCCAGCAGCTTGGGTGGGACTAGCGGGGGAGAGACCCAGTACTTC
cdr3_aa: CASSLGGTSGGETQYF

v_call: TRBV6-5
d_call: TRBD1
clone_size: few
j_call: TRBJ1-2
cdr3_length: 15
cdr3_nt: TGTGCCAGCAGTTACCGGGAGACAGGGGCCTATGGCTACACCTTC
cdr3_aa: CASSYRETGAYGYTF

v_call: TRBV27
d_call: NA
clone_size: once
j_call: TRBJ1-6
cdr3_length: 13
cdr3_nt: TGTGCCAGCAGTTTTTCCCTGGATGGAGTCCTCCACTTT
cdr3_aa: CASSFSLDGVLHF

v_call: TRBV30
d_call: TRBD1
clone_size: NA
j_call: TRBJ1-1
cdr3_length: 12
cdr3_nt: TGTGCCTCGACAGGGGGGAACACTGAAGCTTTCTTT
cdr3_aa: CASTGGNTEAFF

v_call: TRBV29-1
d_call: NA
clone_size: NA
j_call: TRBJ2-3
cdr3_length: 11
cdr3_nt: TGCAGCGTCTTAAGCACAGATACGCAGTATTTT
cdr3_aa: CSVLSTDTQYF

v_call: TRBV7-8
d_call: TRBD1
clone_size: NA
j_call: TRBJ1-5
cdr3_length: 14
cdr3_nt: TGTGCCAGCAGCTTCGACAGGGGGTATCAGCCCCAGCATTTT
cdr3_aa: CASSFDRGYQPQHF

v_call: TRBV18
d_call: NA
clone_size: once
j_call: TRBJ1-2
cdr3_length: 15
cdr3_nt: TGTGCCAGCTCACCCGCCCCGCGTAGTGCCTATGGCTACACCTTC
cdr3_aa: CASSPAPRSAYGYTF

v_call: TRBV5-4
d_call: NA
clone_size: NA
j_call: TRBJ1-2
cdr3_length: 11
cdr3_nt: TGTGCCAGCAGCTTAAGGGGTGGCTACACCTTC
cdr3_aa: CASSLRGGYTF

v_call: TRBV9
d_call: NA
clone_size: NA
j_call: TRBJ2-7
cdr3_length: 15
cdr3_nt: TGTGCCAGCAGCGTAGGAGGGGGGGCCGGTAATGAGCAGTACTTC
cdr3_aa: CASSVGGGAGNEQYF

v_call: TRBV7-2
d_call: NA
clone_size: NA
j_call: TRBJ1-2
cdr3_length: 15
cdr3_nt: TGTGCCAGCAGCTTAGGTTTGGAGGTCCCCTATGGCTACACCTTC
cdr3_aa: CASSLGLEVPYGYTF

v_call: TRBV7-2
d_call: TRBD1
clone_size: once
j_call: TRBJ1-6
cdr3_length: 16
cdr3_nt: TGTGCCAGCAGCTTCTCCCGGACAGGATTGGGATCACCCCTCCACTTT
cdr3_aa: CASSFSRTGLGSPLHF

v_call: TRBV6-1
d_call: TRBD2
clone_size: NA
j_call: TRBJ2-1
cdr3_length: 12
cdr3_nt: TGTGCCGCTTCGGGGGGTAACGGTGAGCAGTTCTTC
cdr3_aa: CAASGGNGEQFF

v_call: TRBV6-5
d_call: TRBD1
clone_size: NA
j_call: TRBJ1-3
cdr3_length: 15
cdr3_nt: TGTGCCAGCAGCTCTCAGGGGGCGATTGGAAACACCATATATTTT
cdr3_aa: CASSSQGAIGNTIYF